This T cell receptor beta chain was recovered during a study of T cells in localized non-small cell lung cancer. The study, taken as a whole, reports: Out of the top 100 tumor clones, a median around 50 were seen in adjacent lung.

Trimming pared 5 bases from V and 4 bases from J, leaving 9 bases between. In germline, CDR1 is MNHNS, CDR2 SASEGT. The CDR3 is 12 residues long. For this clone: Its antigen is unidentified.

Sequencing used immunoSEQ multiplex PCR; TCRdb keeps in-frame clones, though not all of them. The repertoire consists of 15,000 to 25,000 clones, with around 91% occurring once and the leading ten covering over 7.5%. The chain couples TRBV6-1 to TRBJ2-7; possibly TRBD2 for D (6 bases). This sequence originates from a man aged 35 to 69 with stage I lung adenocarcinoma. Sequencing used peripheral blood, obtained before any cancer treatment. In DNA form, the CDR3 reads TGTGCCAGCAGTATCGGGGGATACGAGCAGTACTTC. Its translation is CASSIGGYEQYF.